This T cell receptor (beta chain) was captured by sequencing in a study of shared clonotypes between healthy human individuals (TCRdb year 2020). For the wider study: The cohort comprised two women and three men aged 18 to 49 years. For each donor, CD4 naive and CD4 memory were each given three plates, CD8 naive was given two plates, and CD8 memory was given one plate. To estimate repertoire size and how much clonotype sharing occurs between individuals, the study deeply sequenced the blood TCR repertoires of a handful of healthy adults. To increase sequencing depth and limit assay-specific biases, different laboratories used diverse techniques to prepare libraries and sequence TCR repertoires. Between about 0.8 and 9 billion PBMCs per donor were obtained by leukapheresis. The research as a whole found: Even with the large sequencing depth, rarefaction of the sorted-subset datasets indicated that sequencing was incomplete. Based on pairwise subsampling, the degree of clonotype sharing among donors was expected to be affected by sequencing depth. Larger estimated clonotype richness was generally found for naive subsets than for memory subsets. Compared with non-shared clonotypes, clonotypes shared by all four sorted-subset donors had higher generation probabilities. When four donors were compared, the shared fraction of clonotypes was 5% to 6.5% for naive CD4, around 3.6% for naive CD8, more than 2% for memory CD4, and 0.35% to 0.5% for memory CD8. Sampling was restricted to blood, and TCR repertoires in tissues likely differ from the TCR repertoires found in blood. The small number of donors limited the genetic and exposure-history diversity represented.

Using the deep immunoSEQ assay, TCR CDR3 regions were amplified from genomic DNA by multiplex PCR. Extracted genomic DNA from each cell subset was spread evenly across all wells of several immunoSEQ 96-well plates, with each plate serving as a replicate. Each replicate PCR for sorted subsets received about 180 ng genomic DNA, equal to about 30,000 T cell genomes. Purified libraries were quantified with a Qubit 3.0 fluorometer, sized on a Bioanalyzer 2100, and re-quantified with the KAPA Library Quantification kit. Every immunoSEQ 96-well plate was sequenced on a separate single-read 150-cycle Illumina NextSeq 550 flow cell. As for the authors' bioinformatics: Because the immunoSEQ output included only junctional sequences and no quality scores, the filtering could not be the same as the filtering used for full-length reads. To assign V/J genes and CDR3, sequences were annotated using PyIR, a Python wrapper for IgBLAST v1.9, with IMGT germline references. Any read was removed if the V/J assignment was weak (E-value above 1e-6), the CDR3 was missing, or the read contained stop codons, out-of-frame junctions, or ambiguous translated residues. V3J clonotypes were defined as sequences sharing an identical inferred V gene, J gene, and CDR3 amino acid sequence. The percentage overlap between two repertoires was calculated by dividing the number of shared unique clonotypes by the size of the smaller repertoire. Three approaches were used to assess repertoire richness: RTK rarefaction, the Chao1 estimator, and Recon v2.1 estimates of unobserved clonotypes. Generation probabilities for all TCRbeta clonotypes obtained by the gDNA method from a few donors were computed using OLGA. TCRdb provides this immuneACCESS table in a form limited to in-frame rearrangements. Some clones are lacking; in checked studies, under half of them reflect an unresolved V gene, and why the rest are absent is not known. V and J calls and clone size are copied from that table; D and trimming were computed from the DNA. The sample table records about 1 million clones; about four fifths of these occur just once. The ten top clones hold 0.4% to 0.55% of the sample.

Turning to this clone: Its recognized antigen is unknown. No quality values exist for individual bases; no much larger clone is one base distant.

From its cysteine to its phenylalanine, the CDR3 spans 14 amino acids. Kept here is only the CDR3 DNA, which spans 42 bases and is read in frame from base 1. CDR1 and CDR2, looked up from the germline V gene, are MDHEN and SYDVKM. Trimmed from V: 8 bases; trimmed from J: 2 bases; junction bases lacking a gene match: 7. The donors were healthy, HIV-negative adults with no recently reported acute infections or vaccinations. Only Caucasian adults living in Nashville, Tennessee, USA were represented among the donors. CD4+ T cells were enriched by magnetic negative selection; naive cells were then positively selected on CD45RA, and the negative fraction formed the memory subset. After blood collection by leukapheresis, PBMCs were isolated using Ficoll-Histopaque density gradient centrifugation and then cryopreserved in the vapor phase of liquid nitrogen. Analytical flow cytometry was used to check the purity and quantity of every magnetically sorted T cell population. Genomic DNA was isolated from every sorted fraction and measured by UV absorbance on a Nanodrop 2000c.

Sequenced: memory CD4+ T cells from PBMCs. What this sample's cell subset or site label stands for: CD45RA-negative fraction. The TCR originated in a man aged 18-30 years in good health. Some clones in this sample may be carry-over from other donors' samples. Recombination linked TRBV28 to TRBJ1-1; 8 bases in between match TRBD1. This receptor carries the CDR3 CASGQGHDNTEAFF. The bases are TGTGCCAGCGGACAGGGACACGATAACACTGAAGCTTTCTTT.